These T cell receptor beta chains were read from a single sample in a study of T cell responses to AZD1222 COVID-19 vaccine. The data were produced by immunoSEQ multiplex PCR, yet TCRdb's version contains in-frame clones alone and is incomplete. The sample holds fewer than 180,000 clones, about 92% seen once. The starting material was peripheral blood, obtained 28 days after the second AZD1222 dose. Source of these receptors: an adult who received the AZD1222 COVID-19 vaccine. Each CDR3 is given with its conserved first and last residue.

v_call,cdr3_length,cdr3_aa
TRBV5-1,14,CASSLTTANYGYTF
TRBV6-2/TRBV6-3,16,CASSLKTGGYQETQYF
TRBV25-1,15,CASMGTAIGGEKLFF
TRBV5-1,14,CASSLVQGGYEQYF
TRBV28,13,CASRTSSPYGYTF
TRBV11-3,15,CASSLHGQGSSPLHF
TRBV18,15,CASSPGLGGYNEQFF
TRBV3-1/TRBV3-2,17,CASSHRGLAGNTGELFF
TRBV7-8,16,CASSPLVRGGGTEAFF
TRBV5-1,15,CASSVGLADYNEQFF